This passage covers 24 T cell receptor beta chains from one sample sequenced in a study of T-cell memory formation after mild COVID-19. MiXCR was run by TCRdb on the 5' RACE reads, yielding one entry per CDR3 protein. Here the sample spans more than 400,000 distinct CDR3 sequences, approximately 18% being singletons. The sequenced material came from PBMCs or a T cell subset sorted from them (not recorded which). Receptor source: an adult woman who had mild COVID-19 (a few samples of this study predate the infection). Cell type and time point are not known.

This clonotype was observed many times. The V and J genes are TRBV27 and TRBJ2-1, with 10 bases matching TRBD2. The trim removed 5 bases at V and 4 bases at J, leaving 5 bases unmatched. CDR3 size: 15 residues. The germline V gene has CDR1 MNHEY and CDR2 SMNVEV (reference sequence). The CDR3 region has the DNA TGTGCCAGCAGTCCAGCTAGCGGGGGATACAATGAGCAGTTCTTC. Encoded protein: CASSPASGGYNEQFF.

The CDR3 sequence: CASRQTGGFSGANVLTF. DNA for the CDR3: TGTGCCAGCAGGCAGACAGGGGGTTTCTCTGGGGCCAACGTCCTGACTTTC. The rearrangement joins TRBV12-3 or TRBV12-4 to TRBJ2-6; 9 bases line up with TRBD1. The J segment lost 0 bases and the V segment lost 6 bases, leaving 6 bases of the junction unmatched. The CDR3 consists of 17 residues.

The rearrangement links TRBV10-3 to TRBJ2-1; D ambiguous. Trimming left V 0 bases short and J 8 bases short, with 17 bases between. The CDR3 length is 16 residues. CDR1 and CDR2 from the germline V gene are ENHRY and SYGVKD. CDR3 protein: CAISESLGAGSDEQFF. Written as DNA, the CDR3 is TGTGCCATCAGTGAGTCGCTCGGAGCAGGCTCGGATGAGCAGTTCTTC.

V is TRBV7-2 and J is TRBJ1-2; TRBD1 might be the D (6 bases). Between the trimmed V and J ends, which lost 5 bases and 4 bases, there was a span of 17 bases. The CDR3 extends over 15 amino acids. CDR1 is SGHTA, CDR2 FQGNSA, per germline. The CDR3 protein is CASSNSRGAGYGYTF. CDR3 nucleotide sequence: TGTGCCAGCAGCAATTCTAGGGGGGCTGGCTATGGCTACACCTTC.

This clonotype appeared many times. CDR3 sequence reads: CAISEATGINQPQHF. CDR3 in DNA: TGTGCCATCAGTGAGGCGACAGGCATCAATCAGCCCCAGCATTTT. The rearrangement uses TRBV10-3 and TRBJ1-5; D possibly corresponds to TRBD1 (6 bases). Trimming shortened V by 2 bases and J by 3 bases, and 11 bases separated the two germline ends. CDR3 length: 15 amino acids. Per the germline V gene, CDR1 is ENHRY and CDR2 is SYGVKD.

The rearrangement uses TRBV3-1 and TRBJ1-1; TRBD1 is a possible D gene (6 bases). The CDR3 consists of 15 residues. Germline V gene data show CDR1 as LGHDT and CDR2 as YNNKEL (reference sequence). The V gene lost 3 bases and the J gene lost 2 bases, with 13 bases spanning the gap. CDR3 protein: CASSQGGQLNTEAFF. The DNA for the CDR3 is TGTGCCAGCAGCCAGGGTGGACAGCTCAACACTGAAGCTTTCTTT.

This clonotype showed up just a few times. The chain carries TRBV15 and TRBJ1-2; no reliable D call. V lost 0 bases and J 8 bases, leaving 13 bases between the germline ends. Germline CDR1 LNHNV, CDR2 YYDKDF (reference sequence). CDR3 size: 14 residues. In DNA, the CDR3 is TGTGCCACCAGCAGAGAGCCGGCCCTATACGGCTACACCTTC. Its translation: CATSREPALYGYTF.

V is TRBV5-5 and J is TRBJ2-2; a possible D gene is TRBD1 (5 bases). Germline loops: CDR1 SGHKS, CDR2 YYEKEE (reference sequence). Trimming took 0 bases from V and 8 from J, leaving 8 bases between them. CDR3 length: 13 residues. The CDR3 DNA sequence: TGTGCCAGCAGCTTGGCTAGGACAGGGGAGCTGTTTTTT. This translates into CASSLARTGELFF.

Ten or more counts support this clonotype. The chain combines TRBV27 with TRBJ2-6; no clear D gene. V was pared by 4 bases and J by 2 bases, with 6 bases between. This CDR3 is 14 amino acids long. CDR1 is MNHEY and CDR2 is SMNVEV in the germline V gene (reference sequence). CDR3 amino acids: CASSSPAGANVLTF. DNA for the CDR3: TGTGCCAGCAGTTCCCCGGCTGGGGCCAACGTCCTGACTTTC.

This sequence joins TRBV3-1 and TRBJ1-1; 8 bases fit TRBD1. Losses at the gene ends were 0 bases for V and 7 bases for J; bases not matched to a gene: 10. This CDR3 is built from 16 residues. Looked up from germline, CDR1 is LGHDT and CDR2 is YNNKEL (reference sequence). DNA for the CDR3: TGTGCCAGCAGCCAAGAAACCGGGACAGGCCTTCGTGAAGCTTTCTTT. Protein: CASSQETGTGLREAFF.

V usage is TRBV7-9 and J usage is TRBJ2-3, with D perhaps TRBD2 (5 bases). The CDR3 runs to 15 residues. Germline CDR1 SEHNR, CDR2 FQNEAQ (reference sequence). Trimming took off 1 base at V and 3 bases at J, with 11 bases between the two ends. CDR3 DNA sequence: TGTGCCAGCAGCTTAGGTTCACTAGTAACAGATACGCAGTATTTT. It encodes CASSLGSLVTDTQYF.

The chain combines TRBV7-2 with TRBJ2-5; 7 bases agree with TRBD1. The CDR3 loop spans 17 amino acids. The germline gives CDR1 SGHTA, CDR2 FQGNSA. Trimming cost V 2 bases and J 0 bases; bases outside gene matches: 9. CDR3 in DNA: TGTGCCAGCAGCTTAAGGGGGCGGACCACAAACCAAGAGACCCAGTACTTC. This sequence encodes CASSLRGRTTNQETQYF.

The V gene is TRBV29-1, the J gene TRBJ2-2; the D gene is possibly TRBD2 (6 bases). Germline CDR1 reads SQVTM; CDR2 reads ANQGSEA. V was shortened by 3 bases and J by 2 bases, with 10 bases between the two germline ends. This CDR3 is built from 14 residues. CDR3 in amino acids: CSVDRRGNTGELFF. Here the CDR3 DNA reads TGCAGCGTTGATCGGCGGGGCAACACCGGGGAGCTGTTTTTT.

The rearrangement uses TRBV12-3 or TRBV12-4 and TRBJ1-1; D gene ambiguous. The CDR3 contains 10 residues. Trimming shortened V by 6 bases and J by 7 bases, and 6 bases separated the two germline ends. The chain's CDR3 is CASRGNEAFF. The CDR3 DNA reads TGTGCCAGCAGAGGTAATGAAGCTTTCTTT.

This clonotype has just a few counts. V gene TRBV2 combines with J gene TRBJ2-7; TRBD1 is a possible D gene (5 bases). The CDR3 runs 15 residues. Trimming took 4 bases from V and 7 from J, leaving 20 bases between them. Germline values: CDR1 SNHLY, CDR2 FYNNEI. The CDR3: CASSVETVDFGEQYF. CDR3 DNA sequence: TGTGCCAGCAGTGTCGAGACAGTCGACTTCGGTGAGCAGTACTTC.

This clonotype came up a few times. This chain joins TRBV7-9 and TRBJ2-6; 11 bases fit TRBD2. The germline gives CDR1 SEHNR, CDR2 FQNEAQ (reference sequence). The junction had 13 bases not matched to a gene; V was cut back by 5 bases and J by 1 base. The CDR3 runs to 20 residues. The CDR3: CASSHYRRGLAASGANVLTF. CDR3 in DNA: TGTGCCAGCAGCCACTACCGGAGGGGACTAGCGGCTTCTGGGGCCAACGTCCTGACTTTC.

The sample holds many counts of this clonotype. The chain is built from TRBV20-1 and TRBJ2-4; D gene unclear. V lost 5 bases and J lost 8, with 16 bases in between. The germline gives CDR1 DFQATT, CDR2 SNEGSKA (reference sequence). The CDR3 has 13 amino acids. The CDR3, as DNA: TGCAGTGCTTCCTACACGAACGCGGACATTCAGTACTTC. Its protein is CSASYTNADIQYF.

The V gene is TRBV9, the J gene TRBJ2-3, with a tentative D call TRBD1 (6 bases). This CDR3 has 14 residues. The ends were cut back, 4 bases at V and 4 bases at J, with 13 bases in the middle. Germline CDR1 and CDR2: SGDLS and YYNGEE. CDR3 nucleotides: TGTGCCAGCAGCTCAGGGGATAACCCAGATACGCAGTATTTT. Translating gives CASSSGDNPDTQYF.

This clonotype turned up a few times. The V gene is TRBV6-6, the J gene TRBJ2-5; D is uncertain. CDR1 and CDR2 from the germline V gene are MNHNY and SVGAGI (reference sequence). The V gene lost 0 bases and the J gene lost 4 bases, with 9 bases spanning the gap. The CDR3 has 14 residues. CDR3 region: CASSYSGGVETQYF. CDR3 DNA: TGTGCCAGCAGTTACTCCGGTGGGGTAGAGACCCAGTACTTC.

This clonotype was seen ten or more times. The chain is built from TRBV5-1 and TRBJ2-1; 8 bases map to TRBD2. V gave up 2 bases and J gave up 3 bases; unmatched junction bases: 4. This CDR3 region has 15 residues. Germline CDR1 is SGHRS and CDR2 is YFSETQ. This chain's CDR3 is CASSLGSGNYNEQFF. CDR3 bases: TGCGCCAGCAGCTTAGGTAGCGGGAACTACAATGAGCAGTTCTTC.

This clonotype was recorded many times. The gene calls are TRBV5-1 and TRBJ2-3, with 7 bases that match TRBD2. CDR1 is SGHRS, CDR2 YFSETQ, per germline. The V and J ends lost 0 bases and 1 base, in that order; junction bases with no gene match: 5. The CDR3 spans 16 residues. Here the CDR3 DNA reads TGCGCCAGCAGCTTGGGGGCTAGCGGAGGCACAGATACGCAGTATTTT. Residues: CASSLGASGGTDTQYF.

At least ten counts were recorded for this clonotype. The V call is TRBV7-8, the J call TRBJ2-1; 9 nucleotides agree with TRBD2. Germline trimming cut 1 base from V and 8 bases from J; bases unmatched to any gene: 9. CDR1 is SGHVS and CDR2 is FQNEAQ in the germline V gene. The CDR3 loop spans 16 amino acids. CDR3 bases: TGTGCCAGCAGCTTAGGAGGGAGCGGGGGGATTTATGAGCAGTTCTTC. Residues: CASSLGGSGGIYEQFF.

This clonotype was detected ten times or more. J is TRBJ1-6 and V is TRBV11-2; unclear D gene. V lost 3 bases, J lost 6 bases, and 3 bases lay in between. The CDR3 length is 12 residues. In germline, CDR1 is SGHAT, CDR2 FQNNGV. DNA for the CDR3: TGTGCCAGCAGCTTCTTTAATTCACCCCTCCACTTT. Translation gives CASSFFNSPLHF.

The chain links TRBV2 to TRBJ2-1; 7 positions agree with TRBD2. The V and J ends lost 7 bases and 9 bases, in that order; junction bases with no gene match: 6. Germline V gene sequence: CDR1 SNHLY, CDR2 FYNNEI. This CDR3 has 12 residues. CDR3 amino acids: CASMEGGSEQFF. The CDR3 DNA reads TGTGCCAGCATGGAGGGCGGGAGTGAGCAGTTCTTC. Variable domain in full (rest from reference TRBV2 and TRBJ2-1): EPEVTQTPSHQVTQMGQEVILRCVPISNHLYFYWYRQILGQKVEFLVSFYNNEISEKSEIFDDQFSVERPDGSNFTLKIRSTKLEDSAMYFCASMEGGSEQFFGPGTRLTVL.